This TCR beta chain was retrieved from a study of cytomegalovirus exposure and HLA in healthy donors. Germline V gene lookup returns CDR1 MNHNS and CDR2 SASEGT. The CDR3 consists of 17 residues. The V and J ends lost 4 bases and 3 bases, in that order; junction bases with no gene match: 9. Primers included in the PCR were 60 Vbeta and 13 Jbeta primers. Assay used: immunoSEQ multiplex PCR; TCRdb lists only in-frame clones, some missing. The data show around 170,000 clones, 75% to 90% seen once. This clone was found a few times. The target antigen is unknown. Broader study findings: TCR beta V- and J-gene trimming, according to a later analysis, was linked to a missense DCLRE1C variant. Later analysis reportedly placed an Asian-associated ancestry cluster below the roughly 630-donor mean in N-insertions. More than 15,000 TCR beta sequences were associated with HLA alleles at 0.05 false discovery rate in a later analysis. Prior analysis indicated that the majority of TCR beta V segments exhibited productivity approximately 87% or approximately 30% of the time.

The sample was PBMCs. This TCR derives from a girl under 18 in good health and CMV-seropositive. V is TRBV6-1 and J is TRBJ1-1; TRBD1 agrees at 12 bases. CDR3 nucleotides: TGTGCCAGCAGTGGACGGGACAGGGGGCGCAGGCACACTGAAGCTTTCTTT. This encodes CASSGRDRGRRHTEAFF.